A single sample gave rise to the 21 T cell receptor beta chains below, sequenced in a study of CD8 T cells in ankylosing spondylitis. TCRdb reanalysed the 5' RACE reads using MiXCR and keeps one entry per CDR3 protein. The sample records about 190,000 distinct CDR3 sequences, 10% to 15% being singletons. The material sequenced was blood, either unsorted or a sorted T cell fraction (not recorded which). These receptors were obtained from a female donor with ankylosing spondylitis or in good health (not recorded which).

There are many counts of this clonotype. This chain connects TRBV4-3 to TRBJ2-7, with D perhaps matching TRBD2 (5 bases). This CDR3 contains 14 residues. V lost 5 bases and J lost 8, with 19 bases in between. The germline gives CDR1 LGHNA, CDR2 YSLEER. The DNA of the CDR3 is TGCGCCAGCAGCTATGGAGGTCCAACCGGGAAGCAGTACTTC. It is translated as CASSYGGPTGKQYF.

This clonotype appeared many times. The genes are TRBV5-6 and TRBJ1-6; D unclear. Trimming stripped 2 bases from V and 0 bases from J, with 6 bases between. The CDR3 sequence is 15 residues long. CDR1 and CDR2 (germline): SGHDT, YYEEEE. The CDR3 DNA reads TGTGCCAGCAGCTTCGGGAGCTCCTATAATTCACCCCTCCACTTT. Translation: CASSFGSSYNSPLHF.

This clonotype was picked up many times. The chain employs TRBV7-9 and TRBJ1-1; 8 bases are shared with TRBD1. Germline lookup yields CDR1 SEHNR and CDR2 FQNEAQ (reference sequence). This CDR3 region has 16 residues. V was clipped by 5 bases and J by 0 bases; unmatched bases: 8. The DNA for the CDR3 is TGTGCCAGCAGCAAAACCCGACAGGGGTTGAACACTGAAGCTTTCTTT. Protein product: CASSKTRQGLNTEAFF.

This clonotype appeared a few times. The J gene is TRBJ1-6, the V gene TRBV18; 9 bases agree with TRBD1. The CDR3 covers 14 residues. CDR1 and CDR2 from the germline V gene are KGHSH and LQKENI. J gave up 9 bases and V 6 bases, and 6 bases lay outside the gene matches. This CDR3 reads CASSLDRGISPLHF. The CDR3 DNA reads as TGTGCCAGCTCCCTGGACAGGGGCATTTCACCCCTCCACTTT.

This clonotype qualifies as medium-sized. The chain uses TRBV27 and TRBJ1-4; D is undetermined. The CDR3 extends over 15 amino acids. From germline, CDR1 is MNHEY and CDR2 SMNVEV (reference sequence). The V and J ends lost 6 bases and 4 bases respectively, with 15 bases between them. CDR3 loop: CASSRRLEINEKLFF. The CDR3 DNA is TGTGCCAGCAGCCGGAGGCTGGAGATTAATGAAAAACTGTTTTTT.

The chain couples TRBV4-3 to TRBJ2-5; no reliable D call. Germline values: CDR1 LGHNA, CDR2 YSLEER. This CDR3 region has 15 residues. V lost 0 bases, J lost 4 bases, and 12 bases lay in between. CDR3 in amino acids: CASSQETYSVETQYF. The CDR3 nucleotides are TGCGCCAGCAGCCAAGAGACCTATAGTGTAGAGACCCAGTACTTC.

This clonotype was observed a handful of times. CDR3 residues: CASSLDDVNEQFF. The DNA of the CDR3 is TGTGCCAGCAGCTTAGACGATGTGAATGAGCAGTTCTTC. This sequence joins TRBV11-3 and TRBJ2-1; no definite D call. Per germline, CDR1 SGHNT and CDR2 YENEEA. This CDR3 has 13 amino acids. The V gene lost 0 bases and the J gene lost 7 bases, with 7 bases spanning the gap.

The gene calls are TRBV19 and TRBJ2-1, with TRBD2 identical over 14 bases. This CDR3 region has 17 residues. With V trimmed by 8 bases and J by 4 bases, 10 bases remained unmatched. Germline V lookup: CDR1 LNHDA, CDR2 SQIVND (reference sequence). The CDR3 loop reads CASHPGLAGEGYNEQFF. CDR3 coding DNA: TGTGCCAGTCACCCGGGACTAGCGGGAGAGGGGTACAATGAGCAGTTCTTC.

The table lists this clonotype with many counts. The chain is built from TRBV6-2 or TRBV6-3 and TRBJ2-2; TRBD2 is a possible D gene (6 bases). Trimming left V 0 bases short and J 0 bases short, with 8 bases between. This CDR3 region has 16 residues. The V gene's germline CDR1 is MNHEY and CDR2 SVGEGT. For the CDR3, the DNA is TGTGCCAGCAGTTACTCGCGGGGATCGAACACCGGGGAGCTGTTTTTT. The encoded protein is CASSYSRGSNTGELFF.

This clonotype was seen a handful of times. The chain employs TRBV5-1 and TRBJ1-3; D ambiguous. V shed 5 bases and J shed 1 base, with 10 bases lying between them. This CDR3 region has 14 residues. Germline V gives CDR1 SGHRS, CDR2 YFSETQ. CDR3 region: CASSFGVSGNTIYF. The CDR3 DNA is TGCGCCAGCAGTTTCGGGGTTTCTGGAAACACCATATATTTT.

This clonotype was seen more than once but under ten times. One junction end does not reproduce the germline sequence, and a read error may be involved. The V gene is TRBV7-2, the J gene TRBJ2-7, with D perhaps matching TRBD1 (5 bases). CDR1 and CDR2 from the germline V gene are SGHTA and FQGNSA. The CDR3 contains 15 residues. The CDR3 bases are TGTGCCAGCAGCTTAGGGGGCACGAAGGGTTACGAGCAGTACTTT. Translating it yields CASSLGGTKGYEQYF.

The chain carries TRBV24-1 and TRBJ2-6; D not resolved. Looked up from germline, CDR1 is KGHDR and CDR2 is SFDVKD. Trimming pared 1 base from V and 4 bases from J, leaving 4 bases between. The CDR3 is made up of 14 amino acids. The CDR3 sequence: CATSDLAGANVLTF. The CDR3 region has the DNA TGTGCCACCAGTGATTTAGCCGGGGCCAACGTCCTGACTTTC.

The chain has TRBV29-1 and TRBJ2-1; 7 nucleotides align to TRBD2. CDR1 and CDR2 (germline): SQVTM, ANQGSEA. The length of the CDR3 is 17 residues. With 3 bases clipped from V and 2 bases from J, the junction kept 13 bases outside the gene matches. Here the CDR3 reads CSVDGGSTSFTYNEQFF. The CDR3 DNA follows: TGCAGCGTTGATGGGGGGTCGACTAGCTTTACCTACAATGAGCAGTTCTTC.

This clonotype was observed a few times. An end of the junction does not agree with germline; a read error may underlie this. The rearrangement uses TRBV7-6 and TRBJ2-1; 11 positions agree with TRBD2. Germline V lookup: CDR1 SGHVS, CDR2 FNYEAQ. CDR3 length: 21 residues. The CDR3 sequence: CASSLRPPGLADESSYNEQFF. CDR3 sequence (DNA): TGTGCTAGCAGCTTAAGGCCCCCGGGACTAGCGGACGAAAGCTCCTACAATGAGCAGTTCTTC.

This clonotype occurred many times. The chain employs TRBV7-2 and TRBJ2-1, with D tentatively TRBD1 (6 bases). V lost 5 bases to trimming and J lost 7 bases, with 18 bases between them. Germline V CDR1 and CDR2: SGHTA, FQGNSA. The CDR3 loop spans 15 amino acids. CDR3 protein: CASSPRLGASNEQFF. As DNA, the CDR3 is TGTGCCAGCAGCCCCCGGCTGGGGGCGAGTAATGAGCAGTTCTTC.

This clonotype has a count of ten or more. The chain combines TRBV20-1 with TRBJ2-4; D is possibly TRBD2 (5 bases). Germline V gene data show CDR1 as DFQATT and CDR2 as SNEGSKA (reference sequence). The CDR3 is made up of 13 amino acids. The V end was cut by 6 bases, the J end by 2 bases, with 11 bases between. For the CDR3, the DNA is TGCAGTGCAGAGGGCCTCCCCAAAAACATTCAGTACTTC. It codes for CSAEGLPKNIQYF.

This clonotype was counted many times. Here the CDR3 reads CSATGFPSDTQYF. Written as DNA, the CDR3 is TGCAGTGCCACGGGTTTCCCCTCGGATACGCAGTATTTT. The chain employs TRBV20-1 and TRBJ2-3, with unresolved D. Trimming left V 6 bases short and J 6 bases short, with 16 bases between. CDR1 and CDR2 (germline): DFQATT, SNEGSKA (reference sequence). The CDR3 spans 13 residues.

This clonotype was seen a few times. The rearrangement joins TRBV6-5 to TRBJ2-1; 9 bases line up with TRBD1. The germline V gene encodes CDR1 MNHEY and CDR2 SVGAGI. The V segment lost 2 bases and the J segment 8 bases; nucleotides outside the gene matches: 4. There are 14 residues in the CDR3. In DNA form, the CDR3 reads TGTGCCAGCAGTTACGGGACAGGGAGACATGAGCAGTTCTTC. Protein sequence: CASSYGTGRHEQFF.

In its sample, this clonotype was seen many times. CDR3 nucleotides: TGCAGTGCTTACGAGGTCTCCTCGGGGGGCTACACCTTC. It codes for CSAYEVSSGGYTF. The V and J genes are TRBV20-1 and TRBJ1-2, with unresolved D. Trimming took 5 bases from V and 8 from J, leaving 18 bases between them. CDR3 length equals 13 residues. Germline-derived CDR1 and CDR2 are DFQATT and SNEGSKA (reference sequence).

This clonotype was detected a few times. This chain uses TRBV12-3 or TRBV12-4 with TRBJ2-5; D may correspond to TRBD1 or TRBD2 (5 bases each). V lost 1 base to trimming and J lost 4 bases, with 10 bases between them. The CDR3 is 14 amino acids. CDR3 amino acids: CASSLGDEGETQYF. The CDR3 nucleotides read TGTGCCAGCAGTTTAGGGGACGAGGGAGAGACCCAGTACTTC.

This clonotype was counted at least ten times. This rearrangement joins TRBV5-1 to TRBJ2-2; possibly TRBD1 for D (6 bases). The V gene's germline CDR1 is SGHRS and CDR2 YFSETQ. Trimming removed 5 bases at V and 2 bases at J, with 13 bases between. This CDR3 contains 15 residues. The DNA for the CDR3 is TGCGCCAGCAGAGATTCGGACAGTAACACCGGGGAGCTGTTTTTT. Translation: CASRDSDSNTGELFF.